The clone carrying this TCR beta chain was picked up a small number of times. The protocol was immunoSEQ multiplex PCR, while the TCRdb copy is restricted to in-frame clones and leaves out a portion. The table includes 300,000 or so clones, about nine tenths detected once. The data originate from a study of blood T cell repertoires in COVID-19. The germline CDR1 and CDR2 sequences are MNHNS and SASEGT. This CDR3 comprises 15 residues. Trimming cost V 2 bases and J 9 bases; bases outside gene matches: 6. Participants' reported clinical history set cohort assignment. Donors in Cohort 3 counted as recovered after two negative PCRs, clearance, or symptom resolution.

This chain links TRBV6-1 with TRBJ1-6, with TRBD1 identical over 8 bases. The source is a woman between 18 and 29 years old who had recovered from COVID-19. The sequencing input was PBMCs or T cells enriched from blood (not recorded which). DNA of the CDR3: TGTGCCAGCAGTGAAACGGGACAGGCCTTTTCACCCCTCCACTTT. Protein: CASSETGQAFSPLHF.